This T cell receptor beta chain appears in the sequencing data of a study of shared clonotypes between healthy human individuals. Study-wide points: Relative to their counterparts shared across all four donors, non-shared clonotypes exhibited diminished generation probabilities.

Points on this clone: Its antigen is not known.

The CDR3 sequence is 14 residues long. V dropped 4 bases and J dropped 6 bases, with 16 bases sitting between them. Germline-derived CDR1 and CDR2 are MNHNS and SASEGT. This table comes from immunoSEQ multiplex PCR, and its TCRdb copy is limited to in-frame clones, with some not included. Of 1 million to 1.3 million clones listed, approximately 80% are singletons. The sample was memory CD4+ T cells from PBMCs. Subset reported: CD45RA-negative fraction. V is TRBV6-1 and J is TRBJ2-7, with D possibly being TRBD1 (6 bases). This clonotype originated in a man younger than 30 in good health. Some clones in this sample may be carry-over from other donors' samples. CDR3 amino acids: CASSAPGVSAEQYF. The CDR3 DNA is TGTGCCAGCAGTGCCCCAGGGGTCTCTGCCGAGCAGTACTTC.